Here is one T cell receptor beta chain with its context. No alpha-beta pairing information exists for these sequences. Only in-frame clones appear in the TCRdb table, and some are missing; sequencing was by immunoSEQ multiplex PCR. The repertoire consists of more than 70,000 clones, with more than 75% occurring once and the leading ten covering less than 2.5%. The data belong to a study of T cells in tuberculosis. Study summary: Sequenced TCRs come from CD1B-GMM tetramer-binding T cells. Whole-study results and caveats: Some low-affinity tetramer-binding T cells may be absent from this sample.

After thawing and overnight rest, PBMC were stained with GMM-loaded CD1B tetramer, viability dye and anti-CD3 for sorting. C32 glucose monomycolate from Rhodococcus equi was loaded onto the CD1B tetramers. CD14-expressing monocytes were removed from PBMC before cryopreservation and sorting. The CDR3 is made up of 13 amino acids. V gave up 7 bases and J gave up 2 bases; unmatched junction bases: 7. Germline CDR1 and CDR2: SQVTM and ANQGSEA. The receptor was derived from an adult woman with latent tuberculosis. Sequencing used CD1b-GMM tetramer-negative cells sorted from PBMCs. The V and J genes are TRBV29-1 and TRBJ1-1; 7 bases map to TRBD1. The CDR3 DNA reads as TGCAGCGCACGGGACAGACAAAACACTGAAGCTTTCTTT. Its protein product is CSARDRQNTEAFF.